This T cell receptor beta chain stems from a study of CXCR3-negative and CXCR3-positive naive CD8 T cells. UMI-labeled 5' RACE TRB cDNA libraries were prepared from the cells. Following a re-call of the 5' RACE reads, TCRdb has one entry per CDR3 protein and lacks DNA. Reported are over 55,000 distinct CDR3 sequences; the ten largest clones contain about 20%. The study's findings and limits: Both naive subsets, CXCR3-negative and CXCR3-positive, displayed similar TRBV-TRBJ usage, unlike memory cells.

Points on this clonotype: Its antigen is undetermined.

This CDR3 has 13 amino acids. Germline CDR1 reads MNHEY; CDR2 reads SMNVEV (reference sequence). The source is a human donor in good health. Some clones in this sample may be carry-over from other donors' samples. The sequenced material came from memory CD8+ T cells from blood. This sequence joins TRBV27 and TRBJ2-3. CDR3 sequence reads: CASSYGVVDTQYF.